Listed here are 23 T cell receptor beta chains from one sample, sequenced in a study of CD8 T cells in ankylosing spondylitis. TCRdb independently ran MiXCR on the 5' RACE reads; one entry per CDR3 protein. The table includes some 250,000 distinct CDR3 sequences, roughly a quarter detected once. The sample was blood, either unsorted or a sorted T cell fraction (not recorded which). The receptors stem from a male donor with ankylosing spondylitis or in good health (not recorded which).

This clonotype was counted many times. The chain links TRBV24-1 to TRBJ2-2; 9 bases fit TRBD2. The CDR3 consists of 14 residues. Germline V gene data show CDR1 as KGHDR and CDR2 as SFDVKD. The V segment lost 7 bases and the J segment 6 bases; nucleotides outside the gene matches: 5. The CDR3 sequence: CATRRGGLAGELFF. CDR3 bases: TGTGCCACCAGGCGGGGGGGCCTCGCCGGGGAGCTGTTTTTT.

About this clonotype: One junction end disagrees with the germline gene, perhaps due to a read error. The V and J genes are TRBV11-1 and TRBJ2-1; D gene ambiguous. The CDR3 consists of 13 residues. Germline V lookup: CDR1 SGHAT, CDR2 FQDESV (reference sequence). The CDR3 loop is CASSVPSDNEQFF. DNA for the CDR3: TGTGCCAGCAGCGTCCCCTCCGACAATGAGCAGTTCTTC.

V and J are TRBV5-5 and TRBJ2-7, with 9 bases matching TRBD2. CDR1 and CDR2 from the germline V gene are SGHKS and YYEKEE (reference sequence). The CDR3 has 15 residues. The V segment lost 2 bases and the J segment 6 bases; nucleotides outside the gene matches: 9. The CDR3 is CASSFSAGGLGEQYF. For the CDR3, the DNA is TGTGCCAGCAGCTTCTCAGCGGGGGGCCTAGGCGAGCAGTACTTC.

This clonotype has only a few counts. The chain employs TRBV7-6 and TRBJ1-1; 11 bases are a match to TRBD1. CDR3 length: 16 amino acids. The germline CDR1 and CDR2 sequences are SGHVS and FNYEAQ. V trimming: 4 bases; J trimming: 8 bases; junction bases outside the gene matches: 12. The CDR3 DNA follows: TGTGCCAGCAGCTCCTTTGAGAGGACAGGGGGCTCGGAAGCTTTCTTT. Its protein is CASSSFERTGGSEAFF.

This chain uses TRBV10-1 with TRBJ2-5; D is unresolved. V dropped 0 bases and J dropped 5 bases, with 13 bases sitting between them. Germline V gene sequence: CDR1 WNHNN, CDR2 SYGVQD (reference sequence). CDR3 size: 15 residues. CDR3 protein: CASSESLETGETQYF. In nucleotides, the CDR3 is TGCGCCAGCAGTGAGTCGCTGGAAACGGGTGAGACCCAGTACTTC.

The V gene is TRBV20-1, the J gene TRBJ2-5; TRBD2 aligns across 12 bases. Germline V gene sequence: CDR1 DFQATT, CDR2 SNEGSKA (reference sequence). The CDR3 runs 16 residues. The V gene end was trimmed by 3 bases and the J gene end by 7 bases; junction bases not matched to a gene: 12. In DNA form, the CDR3 reads TGCAGTGCTAGTGCCCGACTAGCGGGGGAGAGAGGGACCCAGTACTTC. Its translation is CSASARLAGERGTQYF.

Ten or more counts support this clonotype. The chain joins TRBV10-3 to TRBJ1-2; 7 bases align to TRBD1. Germline V CDR1 and CDR2: ENHRY, SYGVKD. The CDR3 is 15 residues long. V shed 6 bases, J shed 0 bases, and the junction held 7 bases outside the gene matches. The CDR3 sequence: CAISTTGEANYGYTF. CDR3 bases: TGTGCCATCAGCACAACAGGGGAGGCTAACTATGGCTACACCTTC.

This clonotype was detected a few times. The CDR3 coding sequence is TGCAGTGCCGAAGGACAGCTTAATCAGCCCCAGCATTTT. It yields the protein CSAEGQLNQPQHF. The rearrangement joins TRBV20-1 to TRBJ1-5; possibly TRBD1 for D (6 bases). The CDR3 runs 13 residues. Germline V gives CDR1 DFQATT, CDR2 SNEGSKA (reference sequence). V was cut by 6 bases and J by 4 bases, with 13 bases left in between.

This clonotype appeared a few times. This chain links TRBV20-1 with TRBJ1-6; possibly TRBD1 for D (6 bases). Germline V gives CDR1 DFQATT, CDR2 SNEGSKA (reference sequence). With 2 bases removed from V and 7 bases from J, the gap between germline ends came to 15 bases. The CDR3 is made up of 15 amino acids. This CDR3 reads CSARRSGQGNSPLHF. CDR3 DNA: TGCAGTGCTAGACGGTCTGGGCAGGGGAATTCACCCCTCCACTTT.

The sample holds a few counts of this clonotype. The chain is built from TRBV29-1 and TRBJ2-3; the D call may be TRBD1 or TRBD2 (7 bases each). CDR1 is SQVTM and CDR2 is ANQGSEA in the germline V gene. CDR3 length: 14 residues. The V gene lost 6 bases and the J gene lost 0 bases, with 13 bases spanning the gap. In DNA, the CDR3 is TGCAGCGTCAGCGGGGACAGTAGCACAGATACGCAGTATTTT. This gives the protein CSVSGDSSTDTQYF.

This clonotype was recorded a few times. The V and J genes are TRBV12-3 or TRBV12-4 and TRBJ2-1; the D gene could be TRBD1 or TRBD2 (6 bases each). This CDR3 has 14 amino acids. The V and J ends lost 2 bases and 5 bases respectively, with 10 bases between them. CDR3 in DNA: TGTGCCAGCAGTTTAAGGGGGGCGAACAATGAGCAGTTCTTC. This codes for CASSLRGANNEQFF.

This clonotype has a handful of counts. The gene calls are TRBV10-2 and TRBJ1-1; the D gene is possibly TRBD1 (5 bases). The CDR3 has 14 residues. The ends were cut back, 2 bases at V and 4 bases at J, with 11 bases in the middle. Looked up from germline, CDR1 is WSHSY and CDR2 is SAAADI. In DNA form, the CDR3 reads TGCGCCAGCAGTGAGGCAGGGCGGAGCACTGAAGCTTTCTTT. This codes for CASSEAGRSTEAFF.

This clonotype appeared a few times. V usage is TRBV11-2 and J usage is TRBJ2-5; a weak D match, TRBD2 (7 bases). Germline CDR1 is SGHAT and CDR2 is FQNNGV. The germline V and J ends were trimmed by 5 bases and 5 bases, with 27 bases remaining between them. The CDR3 has 18 amino acids. For the CDR3, the DNA is TGTGCCAGCAGCCCCCCGGGTTGGGGTGGGGGGGCCATGGAGACCCAGTACTTC. Its translation: CASSPPGWGGGAMETQYF. Filled out from reference TRBV11-2 and TRBJ2-5, the complete variable domain reads EAGVAQSPRYKIIEKRQSVAFWCNPISGHATLYWYQQILGQGPKLLIQFQNNGVVDDSQLPKDRFSAERLKGVDSTLKIQPAKLEDSAVYLCASSPPGWGGGAMETQYFGPGTRLLVL.

This clonotype came up a few times. CDR3 protein: CSAPPGTAQEDEQYF. For the CDR3, the DNA is TGCAGTGCCCCCCCCGGGACAGCCCAAGAGGACGAGCAGTACTTC. The V gene is TRBV20-1, the J gene TRBJ2-7; TRBD1 agrees at 7 bases. This CDR3 has 15 amino acids. CDR1 and CDR2 (germline): DFQATT, SNEGSKA (reference sequence). The V gene end was trimmed by 6 bases and the J gene end by 5 bases; junction bases not matched to a gene: 16.

This clonotype was seen a few times. V gene TRBV20-1 combines with J gene TRBJ2-5; possible D gene TRBD2, 6 bases. Germline lookup yields CDR1 DFQATT and CDR2 SNEGSKA (reference sequence). This CDR3 has 14 residues. V lost 6 bases, J lost 4 bases, and 18 bases lay in between. The CDR3 DNA follows: TGCAGTGCAAGTACGGGGGTTGGGCGAGAGACCCAGTACTTC. Encoded protein: CSASTGVGRETQYF.

This clonotype was counted a few times. The rearrangement uses TRBV20-1 and TRBJ2-3; D is perhaps TRBD2 (5 bases). Germline CDR1 is DFQATT and CDR2 is SNEGSKA (reference sequence). V dropped 6 bases and J dropped 3 bases, with 13 bases sitting between them. This CDR3 comprises 13 residues. This CDR3 reads CSAAEPNTDTQYF. The CDR3 bases are TGCAGTGCAGCGGAACCAAATACAGATACGCAGTATTTT.

There are many counts of this clonotype. The V and J genes are TRBV7-9 and TRBJ2-2, with 7 bases matching TRBD1. CDR1 and CDR2 (germline): SEHNR, FQNEAQ (reference sequence). The length of the CDR3 is 15 residues. The ends lost 4 bases at V and 4 bases at J; junction bases unmatched: 6. CDR3 loop: CASSSWGQSTGELFF. Here the CDR3 DNA reads TGTGCCAGCAGCTCTTGGGGACAGTCCACCGGGGAGCTGTTTTTT.

In this sample, this clonotype turned up many times. The rearrangement joins TRBV7-8 to TRBJ2-7; D uncertain. CDR3 size: 14 residues. Germline loops: CDR1 SGHVS, CDR2 FQNEAQ. Trimming pared 5 bases from V and 0 bases from J, leaving 11 bases between. CDR3 bases: TGTGCCAGCAGCCCCGGGTGGAGCTCCTACGAGCAGTACTTC. Amino acid sequence: CASSPGWSSYEQYF.

V and J are TRBV2 and TRBJ2-1; 7 nucleotides match TRBD1. CDR1 SNHLY and CDR2 FYNNEI come from the germline V gene. This CDR3 has 13 amino acids. V dropped 6 bases and J dropped 6; count of bases not matched to a gene: 5. CDR3 sequence (DNA): TGTGCCAGCAGACAGGGGCAGGGCAATGAGCAGTTCTTC. Translated: CASRQGQGNEQFF.

J is TRBJ1-1 and V is TRBV7-3; D uncertain. Deletions cut 5 bases from V and 1 base from J, with 8 bases between. The CDR3 has 13 residues. Germline V gene sequence: CDR1 SGHTA, CDR2 FQGTGA. The CDR3 DNA follows: TGTGCCAGCAGCCCGGGAAGGAACACTGAAGCTTTCTTT. It is translated as CASSPGRNTEAFF.

The chain links TRBV6-1 to TRBJ2-2; D is ambiguous. Trimming cost V 6 bases and J 7 bases, with 21 bases left between them. CDR1 and CDR2 (germline): MNHNS, SASEGT. The CDR3 is made up of 16 amino acids. CDR3 in DNA: TGTGCCAGCAGAGCCAGTCTACCGTCCTCGGTCGGGGAGCTGTTTTTT. It translates to CASRASLPSSVGELFF.

This clonotype turned up a few times. V and J are TRBV7-9 and TRBJ2-7, with 11 bases lining up with TRBD1. After removal of 4 bases from V and 3 bases from J, the junction contained 8 bases not matched to a gene. CDR1 and CDR2 (germline): SEHNR, FQNEAQ (reference sequence). This CDR3 spans 16 amino acids. The CDR3 coding sequence is TGTGCCAGCAGCTCCCAGGGGACAGGGGGAATCTACGAGCAGTACTTC. It encodes CASSSQGTGGIYEQYF.

This clonotype showed up many times. The chain uses TRBV5-1 and TRBJ1-4, with D possibly being TRBD1 (5 bases). Germline V gene sequence: CDR1 SGHRS, CDR2 YFSETQ. The CDR3 is made up of 15 amino acids. Trimming pared 4 bases from V and 4 bases from J, leaving 14 bases between. CDR3 protein: CASSNEGAVNEKLFF. CDR3 in DNA: TGCGCCAGCAGCAACGAAGGGGCGGTTAATGAAAAACTGTTTTTT.